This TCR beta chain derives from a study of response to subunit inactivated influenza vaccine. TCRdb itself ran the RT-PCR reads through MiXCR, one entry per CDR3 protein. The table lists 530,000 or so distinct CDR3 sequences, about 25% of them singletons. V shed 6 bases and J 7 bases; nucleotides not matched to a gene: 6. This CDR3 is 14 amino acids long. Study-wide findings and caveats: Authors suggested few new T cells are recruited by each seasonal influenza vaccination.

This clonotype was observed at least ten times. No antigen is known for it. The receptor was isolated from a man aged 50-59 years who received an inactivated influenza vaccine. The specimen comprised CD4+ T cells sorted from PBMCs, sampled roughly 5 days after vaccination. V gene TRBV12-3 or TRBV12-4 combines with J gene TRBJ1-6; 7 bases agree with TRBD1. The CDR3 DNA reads TGTGCCAGCAGCAGACAGGGCCTGAATTCACCCCTCCACTTT. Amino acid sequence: CASSRQGLNSPLHF.